This T cell receptor beta chain was obtained from a study of HIV-infected patients and healthy controls (TCRdb year 2014). Notes on the research overall: The question the study tested was whether immune perturbation and reconstitution could be captured by deep TCR repertoire sequencing of small blood samples from HIV patients.

This clonotype was detected many times. Its antigen remains undetermined. Per-base qualities were not stored, and no clone one base away is much larger. Reverse transcription of 500 ng RNA was performed with SuperScript III using primers directed against the alpha and beta constant regions. Separate libraries for the alpha and beta chains were generated through chain-specific third strand synthesis that incorporated multiplexing indices. The protocol used a single primer pair to amplify all rearrangements within a chain, which avoided primer bias, and attached molecular barcodes to each cDNA molecule. Purified cDNA was ligated with T4 RNA Ligase 1 onto a 5' RACE adapter bearing a random hexamer and the SP2 sequencing primer site. Second strand synthesis was primed from the SP2 site with Phusion polymerase, using slow temperature ramps to favor optimal annealing. Two random hexamer sequences, both added before amplification and joined together, made up the 12-nucleotide barcode of each molecule. An amplification PCR of about 20 cycles with P5s and P7 primers came after a short first PCR that had added P5 and P7 adapter elements plus a second index. Libraries received 25 to 35 PCR cycles in total, were quantified on a Qubit, sized on a Bioanalyzer, and diluted to 4 to 5 nM. Normalized libraries were sequenced on an Illumina MiSeq with 2 x 250 paired-end kits. Into approximately 10 ul Tris-Cl, the reverse transcription reactions were eluted following cleanup on MinElute columns. A 1:1 ratio of AMPure XP beads was used to clean the adapter ligations after they had run for 20 to 25 hours at 16 degrees C. Turning to the authors' computational methods: Demultiplexed FASTQ files were processed with a modified Decombinator by which V, J, insert and barcode information was output. Sequences that shared a barcode but differed from the dominant sequence were discarded as errors, and original cDNA molecules were estimated by counting barcodes clustered at Levenshtein distance 3. The R packages ineq, vegan, igraph and RCytoscape were used for downstream analyses, with IMGT nomenclature and CDR3 definitions applied. V gene usage was computed over distinct sequences, each TCR counted once to avoid skew from clonal expansion. Similarity networks connected unique CDR3 amino acid sequences within a donor whenever two sequences differed by a single Levenshtein edit. Published HIV-specific CDR3s (approximately 100 alpha, 600 to 900 beta) and CMV-specific CDR3s (under 14 alpha, a few hundred beta) were assembled and queried against the repertoires. It was shown by random subsampling to size-matched repertoires that the decreased diversity of patients was not caused by their lower sequence numbers. TCRdb trimmed the raw reads at Q25, called clones with MiXCR and kept productive beta chains. CDR3 protein sequences are deduplicated, and each keeps its most common genes and DNA. These V and J calls originate from TCRdb's pipeline instead of the authors' own analysis. The sample table holds around 18,000 distinct CDR3 sequences, of which roughly a tenth were seen once. Clones ranked in the top ten supply approximately 3.1% of the sample.

The paper's findings and limits, for the study overall: Comparisons were complicated by unequal numbers of distinct sequences between patients and controls, and rare events from HIV-infected data were overweighted by size-matching. Alpha-chain CDR3s from MAIT cells appeared at high frequency in healthy controls but were severely depleted in HIV+ repertoires. Slight age and sex profile differences between the study cohorts did not explain the observed diversity differences. Healthy controls shared more CDR3s between individuals than HIV+ patients, by Jaccard index and by count of highly shared sequences. Sequencing depth was restricted by the use of whole blood, which also prevented the dynamics of distinct T-cell subpopulations from being separated. Compared with untreated HIV+ repertoires, healthy control repertoires had roughly threefold more distinct CDR3s and higher Shannon diversity. Donor HLA types were not determined in the study. In HIV-infected patients, the apparent post-therapy recovery of the Gini index was not replicated in size-matched repertoire data. Processing was restricted to sixteen HIV-infected individuals, which the authors judged to be a major constraint on the generalizability of the findings. Eight alpha and eight beta V genes showed significantly different mean usage between HIV-infected patients and controls. During therapy, HIV-associated CDR3s significantly decreased in frequency, while CMV-associated CDR3s did not change significantly, though most became more frequent. Pairing of alpha and beta chains was not determined in the samples. Oligoclonality may be reflected in the significantly higher mean Gini indices of HIV-infected repertoires compared with controls.

Relative to germline, V is missing 7 bases and J is missing 7 bases, with 23 bases of the junction outside any gene match. Measured from the cysteine to the phenylalanine, the CDR3 is 18 residues long. Kept here is only the CDR3 DNA, which spans 54 bases and is read in frame from base 1. Looking up the germline V gene yields CDR1 SNHLY and CDR2 FYNNEI. Whole blood was used without cell fractionation, so all unsorted peripheral T cells were reflected in the repertoire. As controls, ten uninfected healthy donors were sampled, and several of those donors gave samples twice, roughly 3 months apart. For RNA extraction, about 2.3 ml of peripheral blood was collected into Tempus tubes. The TURBO-DNase kit was used to remove leftover genomic DNA, and GLOBINclear was used to deplete globin mRNA.

The chain couples TRBV2 to TRBJ2-7, with 9 bases aligning to TRBD2. This receptor was taken from an adult in good health. Source material: blood. The nucleotides read TGTGCCAGCACCAAGCACTTTCTTGAGGCTAGCGGGACGGAAGAGCAGTACTTC. This codes for CASTKHFLEASGTEEQYF.